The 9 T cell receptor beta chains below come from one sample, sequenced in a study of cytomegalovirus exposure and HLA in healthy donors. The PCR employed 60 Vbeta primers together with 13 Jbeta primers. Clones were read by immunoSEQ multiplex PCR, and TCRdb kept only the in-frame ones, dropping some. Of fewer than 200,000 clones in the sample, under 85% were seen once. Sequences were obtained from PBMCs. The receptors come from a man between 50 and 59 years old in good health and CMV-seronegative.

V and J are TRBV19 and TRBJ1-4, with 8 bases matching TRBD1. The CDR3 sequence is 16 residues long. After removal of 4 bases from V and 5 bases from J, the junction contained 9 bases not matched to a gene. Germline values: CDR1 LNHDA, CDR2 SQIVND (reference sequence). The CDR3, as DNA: TGTGCCAGTAGTACAGGGGGCAGACAGCCAAATGAAAAACTGTTTTTT. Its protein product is CASSTGGRQPNEKLFF.

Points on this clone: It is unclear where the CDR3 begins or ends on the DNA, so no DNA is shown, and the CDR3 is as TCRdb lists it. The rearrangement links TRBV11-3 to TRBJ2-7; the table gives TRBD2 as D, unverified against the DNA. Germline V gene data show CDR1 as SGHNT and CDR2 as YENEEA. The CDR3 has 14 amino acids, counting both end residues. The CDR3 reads CAPYSCGRDYEQYF.

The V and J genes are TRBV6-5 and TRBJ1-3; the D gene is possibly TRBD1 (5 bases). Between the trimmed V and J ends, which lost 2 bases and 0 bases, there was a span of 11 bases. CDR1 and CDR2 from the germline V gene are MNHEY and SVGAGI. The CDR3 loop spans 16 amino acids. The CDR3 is CASSYTWTLSGNTIYF. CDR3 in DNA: TGTGCCAGCAGTTACACATGGACACTCTCTGGAAACACCATATATTTT.

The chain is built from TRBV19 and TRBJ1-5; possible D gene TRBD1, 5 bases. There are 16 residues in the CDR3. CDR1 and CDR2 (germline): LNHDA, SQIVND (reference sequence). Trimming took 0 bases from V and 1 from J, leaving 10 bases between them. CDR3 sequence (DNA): TGTGCCAGTAGTATAGATACGAGACAGAGCAATCAGCCCCAGCATTTT. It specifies CASSIDTRQSNQPQHF.

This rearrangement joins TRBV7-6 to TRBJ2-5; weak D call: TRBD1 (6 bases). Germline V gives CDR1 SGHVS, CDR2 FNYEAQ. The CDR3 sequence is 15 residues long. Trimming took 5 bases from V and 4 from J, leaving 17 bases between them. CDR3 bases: TGTGCCAGCAGCGCACCTACAGGGTCGGGAGAGACCCAGTACTTC. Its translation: CASSAPTGSGETQYF.

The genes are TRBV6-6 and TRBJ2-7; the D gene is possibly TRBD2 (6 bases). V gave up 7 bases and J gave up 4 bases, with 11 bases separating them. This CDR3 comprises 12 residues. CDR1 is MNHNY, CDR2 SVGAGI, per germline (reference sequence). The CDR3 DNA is TGTGCCAGCACGGACTACCAATACGAGCAGTACTTC. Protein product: CASTDYQYEQYF.

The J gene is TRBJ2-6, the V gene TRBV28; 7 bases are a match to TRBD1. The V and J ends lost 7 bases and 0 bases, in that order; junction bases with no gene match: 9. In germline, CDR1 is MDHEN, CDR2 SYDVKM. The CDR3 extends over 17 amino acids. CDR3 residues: CASTTGEFISGANVLTF. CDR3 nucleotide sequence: TGTGCCAGCACAACAGGGGAATTCATCTCTGGGGCCAACGTCCTGACTTTC.

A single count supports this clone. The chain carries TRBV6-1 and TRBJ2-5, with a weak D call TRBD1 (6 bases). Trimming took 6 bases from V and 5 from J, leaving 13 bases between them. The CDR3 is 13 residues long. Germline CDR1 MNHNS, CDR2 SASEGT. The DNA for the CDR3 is TGTGCCAGCAGGGGGGCAGGGGTGGAGACCCAGTACTTC. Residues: CASRGAGVETQYF.

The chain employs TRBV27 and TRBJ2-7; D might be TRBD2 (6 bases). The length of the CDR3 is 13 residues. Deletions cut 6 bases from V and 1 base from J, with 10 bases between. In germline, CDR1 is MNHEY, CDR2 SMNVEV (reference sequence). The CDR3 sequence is CASSRGKSYEQYF. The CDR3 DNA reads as TGTGCCAGCAGCCGCGGGAAGTCCTACGAGCAGTACTTC.